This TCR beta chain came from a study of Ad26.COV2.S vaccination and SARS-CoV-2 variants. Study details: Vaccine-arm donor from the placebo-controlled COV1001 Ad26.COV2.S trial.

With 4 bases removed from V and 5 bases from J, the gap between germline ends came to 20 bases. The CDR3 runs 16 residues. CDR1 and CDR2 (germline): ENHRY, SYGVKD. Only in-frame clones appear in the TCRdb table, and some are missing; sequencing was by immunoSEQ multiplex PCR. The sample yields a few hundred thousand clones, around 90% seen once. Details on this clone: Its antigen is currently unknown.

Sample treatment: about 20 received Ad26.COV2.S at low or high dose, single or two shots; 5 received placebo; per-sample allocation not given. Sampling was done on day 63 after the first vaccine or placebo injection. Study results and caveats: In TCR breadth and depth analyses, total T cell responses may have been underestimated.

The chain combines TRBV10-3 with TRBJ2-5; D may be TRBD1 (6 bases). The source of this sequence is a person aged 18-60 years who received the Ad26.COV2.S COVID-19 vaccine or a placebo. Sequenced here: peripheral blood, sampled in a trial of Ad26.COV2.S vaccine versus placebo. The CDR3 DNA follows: TGTGCCATCAGTGGAACTAACACAGGGTTGGTGGAGACCCAGTACTTC. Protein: CAISGTNTGLVETQYF.